Listed below are T cell receptor beta chains from one sample, sequenced in a study of T cell changes during pregnancy in multiple sclerosis. Assay: immunoSEQ multiplex PCR; the TCRdb copy retains only in-frame clones and omits some. Of tens of thousands of clones listed, approximately 90% are singletons. Source: peripheral blood, taken in the first trimester of pregnancy. Receptors were obtained from a female donor in good health, enrolled as a control in a pregnancy study. Both conserved end residues are part of each CDR3. A D gene is named only where the DNA matches it firmly. The size of a clone is reported for some rows only, either as once, few or many, or as a class for expanded clones.

>once|TRBJ2-5|.|TRBV25-1
TGTGCCAGCAGTGAACGCTCTCGACCTCAAAGCGAGAAAGAGACCCAGTACTTC
CASSERSRPQSEKETQYF
>.|TRBJ2-1|TRBD1|TRBV9
TGTGCCAGCAGCGCTTACAGGGGGCACTACAATGAGCAGTTCTTC
CASSAYRGHYNEQFF
>.|TRBJ1-2|.|TRBV14
TGTGCCAGCAGCCGCGGGTACCTCTATGGCTACACCTTC
CASSRGYLYGYTF
>.|TRBJ2-3|.|TRBV5-5
TGTGCCAGCAGCCACCTGGCTAGCACAGATACGCAGTATTTT
CASSHLASTDTQYF
>.|TRBJ2-2|TRBD2|TRBV14
TGTGCCAGCAGCCAAGTTCTAGCGGGGCCCGGGGAGCTGTTTTTT
CASSQVLAGPGELFF
>.|TRBJ1-2|TRBD1|TRBV5-6
TGTGCCAGCAGTGGGGGACAGGGGGCGGGAGGCTACACCTTC
CASSGGQGAGGYTF
>.|TRBJ1-2|.|TRBV7-2
TGTGCCAGCAGCCTCGGTCTGAGAAACTATGGCTACACCTTC
CASSLGLRNYGYTF
>once|TRBJ1-6|.|TRBV7-2
TGTGCCAGCAGCTTAGGGGTAGCGGCATATAATTCACCCCTCCACTTT
CASSLGVAAYNSPLHF
>.|TRBJ1-2|.|TRBV5-5
TGTGCCAGCAGCGAGTTTTATGGCTACACCTTC
CASSEFYGYTF
>.|TRBJ2-7|.|TRBV5-8
TGTGCCAGCAGTCCCGGGGTTTATGCCTACGAGCAGTACTTC
CASSPGVYAYEQYF
>.|TRBJ1-4|.|TRBV6-4
TGTGCCAGCAGTGACTGGGGCAGTCCCAAGGCCGCAACTAATGAAAAACTGTTTTTT
CASSDWGSPKAATNEKLFF
>.|TRBJ2-7|TRBD2|TRBV19
TGTGCCAGTAGCCGAGGACTAGCGGCTTCCTACGAGCAGTACTTC
CASSRGLAASYEQYF
>.|TRBJ1-1|.|TRBV11-1
TGTGCCAGCAGGTCCCCGGTGCAGGCTCAGAACACTGAAGCTTTCTTT
CASRSPVQAQNTEAFF
>.|TRBJ1-5|.|TRBV18
TGTGCCAGCTCCGCCACGGGGGAAAATCAGCCCCAGCATTTT
CASSATGENQPQHF
>.|TRBJ1-6|TRBD1|TRBV18
TGTGCCAGCTCACCAGGGACAGAGGTTTCACCCCTCCACTTT
CASSPGTEVSPLHF
>.|TRBJ2-1|.|TRBV7-8
TGTGCCAGCAGCTTGGCACAGGGTCAGAATGAGCAGTTCTTC
CASSLAQGQNEQFF
>.|TRBJ1-1|TRBD1|TRBV28
TGTGCCAGCAGCCCGGGACAGGTGCCTGAAGCTTTCTTT
CASSPGQVPEAFF
>.|TRBJ1-5|TRBD1|TRBV19
TGTGCCAGTAGAACGGACAGGTCAAGCAATCAGCCCCAGCATTTT
CASRTDRSSNQPQHF
>.|TRBJ2-3|.|TRBV10-3
TGTGCCATCAGACGGACTCCCGGACGGACAGATACGCAGTATTTT
CAIRRTPGRTDTQYF
>.|TRBJ2-7|TRBD2|TRBV18
TGTGCCAGCTCACCAGCTTTAAGTTCCAGCGGGGGAGCGGAGCAGTACTTC
CASSPALSSSGGAEQYF
>.|TRBJ1-2|.|TRBV15
TGTGCCACCAGCACATATAACAGGGACGGCTACACCTTC
CATSTYNRDGYTF
>.|TRBJ2-5|.|TRBV10-3
TGTGCCAGCCTGTCCCCCGAGGGCGCCCAAGAGACCCAGTACTTC
CASLSPEGAQETQYF
>.|TRBJ2-1|TRBD1|TRBV6-1
TGTGCCAGCAGATCACAGGGGAGTGGCTACAATGAGCAGTTCTTC
CASRSQGSGYNEQFF
>.|TRBJ2-5|.|TRBV7-2
TGTGCCAGCATGGGCAGGGTGGGAGAGACCCAGTACTTC
CASMGRVGETQYF
>.|TRBJ1-6|.|TRBV27
TGTGCCAGCAGTCGAACAGGGAATTCACCCCTCCACTTT
CASSRTGNSPLHF
>.|TRBJ2-7|.|TRBV7-2
TGTGCCAGCAGCGCCAGGGCTCTGGATACCTACGAGCAGTACTTC
CASSARALDTYEQYF
>.|TRBJ1-2|.|TRBV5-6
TGTGCCAGCAGCTTGGGTATCCCAGGGGTAAACTATGGCTACACCTTC
CASSLGIPGVNYGYTF
>.|TRBJ2-5|TRBD1|TRBV4-3
TGCGCCAGCAGCCAAGATGGAAGGGGGCCGGGGGAGACCCAGTACTTC
CASSQDGRGPGETQYF
>.|TRBJ2-5|TRBD1|TRBV5-6
TGTGCCAGCAGCTTCATCAGGGGGCTAGAGACCCAGTACTTC
CASSFIRGLETQYF
>once|TRBJ2-2|.|TRBV29-1
TGCAGCTTCAGTTGGAACACCGGGGAGCTGTTTTTT
CSFSWNTGELFF
>few|TRBJ2-4|.|TRBV6-1
TGTGCCAGCAGTGAAGCAGCAAACTACCAAAACATTCAGTACTTC
CASSEAANYQNIQYF
>.|TRBJ2-1|.|TRBV4-3
TGCGCCAGCAGCCAAGCACGGGGGAATGAGCAGTTCTTC
CASSQARGNEQFF